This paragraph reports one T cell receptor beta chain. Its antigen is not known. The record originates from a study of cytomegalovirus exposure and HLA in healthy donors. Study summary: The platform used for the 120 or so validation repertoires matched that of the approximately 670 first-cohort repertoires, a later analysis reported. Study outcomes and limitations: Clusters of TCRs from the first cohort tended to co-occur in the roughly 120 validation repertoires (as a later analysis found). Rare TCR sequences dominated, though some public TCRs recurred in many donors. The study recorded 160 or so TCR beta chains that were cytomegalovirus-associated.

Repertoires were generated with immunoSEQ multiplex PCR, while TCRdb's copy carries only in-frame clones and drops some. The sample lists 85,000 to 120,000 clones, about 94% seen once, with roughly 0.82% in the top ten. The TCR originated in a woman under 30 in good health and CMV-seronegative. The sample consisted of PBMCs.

CDR3 amino acids: CASSPQTDTQYF. The CDR3, as DNA: TGTGCCAGCAGCCCCCAGACAGATACGCAGTATTTT. V usage is TRBV11-2 and J usage is TRBJ2-3; D gene ambiguous. The CDR3 sequence is 12 residues long. CDR1 is SGHAT and CDR2 is FQNNGV in the germline V gene. Trimming shortened V by 5 bases and J by 3 bases, and 6 bases separated the two germline ends. The variable domain in full, completed from reference TRBV11-2 and TRBJ2-3, reads EAGVAQSPRYKIIEKRQSVAFWCNPISGHATLYWYQQILGQGPKLLIQFQNNGVVDDSQLPKDRFSAERLKGVDSTLKIQPAKLEDSAVYLCASSPQTDTQYFGPGTRLTVL.